What follows is one T cell receptor (beta chain) and its context. Trimming removed 2 bases at V and 3 bases at J, with 10 bases between. The CDR3 sequence is 14 residues long. The V gene's germline CDR1 is MDHEN and CDR2 SYDVKM. TCRdb keeps only in-frame clones here, not all; method: immunoSEQ multiplex PCR. The table lists roughly 250,000 clones, roughly 91% of them singletons. The data stem from a study of blood T cell repertoires in COVID-19. Whole-study context: T cells, B-cell-depleted T cells, or PBMCs provided the cDNA or gDNA that served as material.

The TCR comes from a woman in her 40s with acute COVID-19. The sequenced sample was PBMCs or T cells enriched from blood (not recorded which). This rearrangement joins TRBV28 to TRBJ1-2, with D tentatively TRBD1 (5 bases). CDR3 sequence reads: CASSLGGGYYGYTF. The CDR3 coding sequence is TGTGCCAGCAGTTTAGGGGGGGGTTACTATGGCTACACCTTC.